The clone carrying this TCR beta chain appeared many times. Diagnoses were made from clinical symptoms, serum measures (thyroxine and TRAb), thyroid ultrasound and orbital computed tomography. Over 9 ml of fresh peripheral blood supplied the PBMCs. The sample originates from a study of T cells in Graves' hyperthyroidism and ophthalmopathy. It was RNA transcripts that yielded the amplified TCR beta CDR3 regions. RT-PCR in the first round (using the HTBI primer set) targeted the TCR CDR3. Via MiXCR, TCRdb re-called the multiplex PCR reads, giving one row per CDR3 protein. Of 100,000 to 130,000 distinct CDR3 sequences in the sample, more than 15% were seen once. Germline V gives CDR1 GTSNPN, CDR2 SVGIG (reference sequence). This CDR3 has 13 residues. The germline V and J ends were trimmed by 7 bases and 6 bases, with 15 bases remaining between them.

V gene TRBV30 combines with J gene TRBJ1-4; TRBD1 might be the D (6 bases). Sequences were obtained from blood. The TCR originated in a woman in her fifties or sixties with Graves' hyperthyroidism. CDR3 amino acids: CASTRGPDEKLFF. CDR3 nucleotide sequence: TGTGCCTCCACCCGGGGGCCAGATGAAAAACTGTTTTTT.